This T cell receptor (beta chain) is from a study of early T cells in non-severe SARS-CoV-2 infection. MiXCR, applied by TCRdb to the 5' RACE reads, yields one record per CDR3 protein. The sample contains roughly 50,000 distinct CDR3 sequences, roughly 8.2% of which appear only once. V trimming: 2 bases; J trimming: 4 bases; junction bases outside the gene matches: 15. The CDR3 is made up of 19 amino acids. CDR1 is SGHTA and CDR2 is FQGNSA in the germline V gene. The receptor was derived from an adult who was a healthcare worker with PCR-confirmed SARS-CoV-2 infection or an uninfected control (not recorded which). This chain links TRBV7-2 with TRBJ2-3, with 10 bases aligning to TRBD2. The sample consisted of whole blood. In DNA, the CDR3 is TGTGCCAGCAGCTTACGGCCAGCGGGGGGGTTGGGTGCGGCAGATACGCAGTATTTT. It translates to CASSLRPAGGLGAADTQYF.